Shown below are 25 T cell receptor beta chains from a single sample sequenced in a study of T-cell reconstitution after alpha-beta-depleted transplantation in children. Unique molecular identifiers were incorporated into the prepared TCRbeta library. TCRdb processed the PCR reads anew with MiXCR; each CDR3 protein has one entry. The table shows some 240,000 distinct CDR3 sequences, with around 12% occurring only once. This specimen consisted of PBMCs from the stem cell graft donor, obtained from the stem cell graft. The receptors were gathered from a human donor who donated a stem cell graft to a child with acute lymphoblastic leukemia.

This clonotype was observed many times. The J gene is TRBJ2-1, the V gene TRBV20-1; TRBD2 matches at 8 bases. With 6 bases clipped from V and 5 bases from J, the junction kept 12 bases outside the gene matches. CDR3 size: 15 residues. The germline gives CDR1 DFQATT, CDR2 SNEGSKA (reference sequence). The chain's CDR3 is CSAQRGNSGNNEQFF. The DNA of the CDR3 is TGCAGTGCCCAGAGAGGAAATAGCGGGAACAATGAGCAGTTCTTC.

This clonotype was seen repeatedly, ten times or more. The CDR3 loop is CASALSGNNEQFF. In nucleotides, the CDR3 is TGCGCCAGCGCCCTAAGCGGGAACAATGAGCAGTTCTTC. The chain couples TRBV4-3 to TRBJ2-1; 7 bases map to TRBD2. CDR3 length equals 13 residues. The V gene end was trimmed by 8 bases and the J gene end by 5 bases; junction bases not matched to a gene: 6. The germline V gene encodes CDR1 LGHNA and CDR2 YSLEER.

This clonotype was recorded at least ten times. The chain is built from TRBV6-2 or TRBV6-3 and TRBJ2-3, with 11 bases matching TRBD2. The germline V gene encodes CDR1 MNHEY and CDR2 SVGEGT. With 6 bases clipped from V and 5 bases from J, the junction kept 10 bases outside the gene matches. CDR3 length equals 16 residues. CDR3 DNA: TGTGCCAGCAGCCGCGGACTAGCGGGCTCACGAGATACGCAGTATTTT. This sequence encodes CASSRGLAGSRDTQYF.

This clonotype appeared a few times. The rearrangement uses TRBV28 and TRBJ2-1; D may be TRBD1 (5 bases). Germline CDR1 and CDR2: MDHEN and SYDVKM. Trimming shortened V by 3 bases and J by 4 bases, and 13 bases separated the two germline ends. The CDR3 totals 15 residues. The CDR3 DNA reads as TGTGCCAGCAGTTTGGGGAACAGGATTTACAATGAGCAGTTCTTC. This sequence encodes CASSLGNRIYNEQFF. Full variable domain (missing parts from reference TRBV28 and TRBJ2-1): DVKVTQSSRYLVKRTGEKVFLECVQDMDHENMFWYRQDPGLGLRLIYFSYDVKMKEKGDIPEGYSVSREKKERFSLILESASTNQTSMYLCASSLGNRIYNEQFFGPGTRLTVL.

This clonotype was observed many times. This rearrangement joins TRBV7-8 to TRBJ2-3; no clear D gene. Germline V gene lookup returns CDR1 SGHVS and CDR2 FQNEAQ. The CDR3 contains 12 residues. V lost 1 base to trimming and J lost 3 bases, with 2 bases between them. This chain's CDR3 is CASSLETDTQYF. CDR3 coding DNA: TGTGCCAGCAGCTTAGAAACAGATACGCAGTATTTT.

This clonotype was recorded many times. The V and J genes are TRBV6-2 or TRBV6-3 and TRBJ2-5, with 7 positions matching TRBD1. The V gene's germline CDR1 is MNHEY and CDR2 SVGEGT. Losses at the gene ends were 5 bases for V and 3 bases for J; bases not matched to a gene: 6. The CDR3 sequence is 14 residues long. Here the CDR3 reads CASSPGTEKETQYF. The CDR3 nucleotides read TGTGCCAGCAGTCCCGGGACAGAAAAAGAGACCCAGTACTTC.

The table lists this clonotype with many counts. The rearrangement uses TRBV6-2 or TRBV6-3 and TRBJ1-2; D possibly corresponds to TRBD1 (5 bases). This CDR3 has 16 residues. V shed 5 bases and J shed 7 bases, with 23 bases lying between them. The germline gives CDR1 MNHEY, CDR2 SVGEGT. The CDR3, as DNA: TGTGCCAGCAGTCTCGAGGCTCCGGGGATGGGGCTTGGCTACACCTTC. Amino acids: CASSLEAPGMGLGYTF.

This clonotype was recorded many times. The chain couples TRBV3-1 to TRBJ2-1; 8 nucleotides align to TRBD1. The CDR3 loop spans 15 amino acids. The junction had 2 bases not matched to a gene; V was cut back by 3 bases and J by 1 base. Germline V gene sequence: CDR1 LGHDT, CDR2 YNNKEL (reference sequence). CDR3 sequence (DNA): TGTGCCAGCAGCCACAGACAGGGGTCCTACAATGAGCAGTTCTTC. Protein sequence: CASSHRQGSYNEQFF.

This clonotype came up many times. V is TRBV5-1 and J is TRBJ2-1; 9 bases align to TRBD2. V trimming: 1 base; J trimming: 5 bases; junction bases outside the gene matches: 4. The germline CDR1 and CDR2 sequences are SGHRS and YFSETQ. This CDR3 is built from 15 residues. The DNA for the CDR3 is TGCGCCAGCAGCTTGAGACTAGCGGATAACAATGAGCAGTTCTTC. This codes for CASSLRLADNNEQFF.

In this sample, this clonotype turned up a few times. The chain carries TRBV5-4 and TRBJ2-3; 9 bases are shared with TRBD2. The CDR3 loop spans 15 amino acids. Germline V gene sequence: CDR1 SGHNT, CDR2 YYREEE (reference sequence). V gave up 4 bases and J gave up 6 bases; unmatched junction bases: 9. The CDR3 DNA follows: TGTGCCAGCAGCCCCATGGGCGGGGGGGCTGATACGCAGTATTTT. Its protein product is CASSPMGGGADTQYF.

This clonotype was counted many times. The rearrangement joins TRBV29-1 to TRBJ2-5, with a tentative D call TRBD2 (5 bases). Germline CDR1 SQVTM, CDR2 ANQGSEA. The CDR3 is 14 residues long. Trimming shortened V by 4 bases and J by 4 bases, and 16 bases separated the two germline ends. CDR3 DNA sequence: TGCAGCGTTGTCCCACTGGGCGCGGGAGAGACCCAGTACTTC. Translated, it gives CSVVPLGAGETQYF.

This clonotype was observed at least ten times. J is TRBJ1-6 and V is TRBV11-2; no clear D. V shed 0 bases and J shed 6 bases, with 3 bases lying between them. This CDR3 spans 13 amino acids. Germline CDR1 reads SGHAT; CDR2 reads FQNNGV. CDR3 coding DNA: TGTGCCAGCAGCTTAGACGTTAATTCACCCCTCCACTTT. It is translated as CASSLDVNSPLHF.

The sample holds many counts of this clonotype. The gene calls are TRBV28 and TRBJ2-7, with 8 bases lining up with TRBD1. Per the germline V gene, CDR1 is MDHEN and CDR2 is SYDVKM. The CDR3 length is 13 residues. V trimming: 6 bases; J trimming: 2 bases; junction bases outside the gene matches: 3. In DNA form, the CDR3 reads TGTGCCAGCAGACCGGGACAGGCCTACGAGCAGTACTTC. Translating gives CASRPGQAYEQYF.

This clonotype was seen only a few times. V is TRBV7-2 and J is TRBJ2-7; 7 bases fit TRBD1. Losses at the gene ends were 4 bases for V and 5 bases for J; bases not matched to a gene: 8. Germline CDR1 is SGHTA and CDR2 is FQGNSA. The CDR3 loop spans 14 amino acids. CDR3 coding DNA: TGTGCCAGCAGCTCCCTGACAGGGCTCGACGAGCAGTACTTC. Protein product: CASSSLTGLDEQYF. Complete variable domain (other parts from reference TRBV7-2 and TRBJ2-7): GAGVSQSPSNKVTEKGKDVELRCDPISGHTALYWYRQSLGQGLEFLIYFQGNSAPDKSGLPSDRFSAERTGGSVSTLTIQRTQQEDSAVYLCASSSLTGLDEQYFGPGTRLTVT.

This chain joins TRBV19 and TRBJ1-2; 7 nucleotides match TRBD1. This CDR3 comprises 12 residues. V was clipped by 6 bases and J by 8 bases; unmatched bases: 6. The germline V gene has CDR1 LNHDA and CDR2 SQIVND (reference sequence). The CDR3 sequence is CASSLTGSGYTF. The CDR3 DNA sequence: TGTGCCAGTAGCCTGACAGGGAGCGGCTACACCTTC.

This clonotype was detected ten times or more. This chain uses TRBV7-2 with TRBJ2-1, with D possibly TRBD2 on 7 matching bases. Germline-derived CDR1 and CDR2 are SGHTA and FQGNSA. The CDR3 loop spans 15 amino acids. Trimming took off 5 bases at V and 5 bases at J, with 16 bases between the two ends. The CDR3 DNA reads as TGTGCCAGCAGCCCTGCCGAGGGGGGGAACAATGAGCAGTTCTTC. Protein product: CASSPAEGGNNEQFF.

This clonotype was detected many times. This chain joins TRBV4-2 and TRBJ2-1, with 7 positions matching TRBD2. The CDR3 contains 14 residues. Unmatched junction bases numbered 4, after V lost 2 bases and J lost 6 bases. Germline V gene data show CDR1 as LGHNA and CDR2 as YNFKEQ. DNA of the CDR3: TGTGCCAGCAGCCAACCGGGGGGTCTCAATGAGCAGTTCTTC. It codes for CASSQPGGLNEQFF.

This clonotype has at least ten counts. The V call is TRBV11-2, the J call TRBJ2-7; tentatively, D is TRBD2 (6 bases). Deletions cut 0 bases from V and 2 bases from J, with 11 bases between. CDR1 and CDR2 (germline): SGHAT, FQNNGV. CDR3 length: 15 amino acids. CDR3 in DNA: TGTGCCAGCAGCTTAGAATGGGGACTGGCCTACGAGCAGTACTTC. It yields the protein CASSLEWGLAYEQYF.

This clonotype was observed at least ten times. The chain links TRBV29-1 to TRBJ1-1, with no clear D. V dropped 3 bases and J dropped 0 bases, with 5 bases sitting between them. The CDR3 totals 12 residues. Per the germline V gene, CDR1 is SQVTM and CDR2 is ANQGSEA. The CDR3 loop reads CSVDILNTEAFF. The CDR3 DNA sequence: TGCAGCGTTGACATACTGAACACTGAAGCTTTCTTT.

The genes are TRBV24-1 and TRBJ1-5; D remains unclear. V was pared by 1 base and J by 0 bases, with 3 bases between. CDR1 and CDR2 (germline): KGHDR, SFDVKD. This CDR3 is 14 amino acids long. CDR3 coding DNA: TGTGCCACCAGTGATTTTTATAGCAATCAGCCCCAGCATTTT. Residues: CATSDFYSNQPQHF.

This clonotype appeared many times. The V call is TRBV28, the J call TRBJ2-5; D is ambiguous. Trimming removed 3 bases from V and 11 bases from J, with 7 bases in between. Per germline, CDR1 MDHEN and CDR2 SYDVKM. The CDR3 is 10 amino acids. CDR3 in amino acids: CASSLVVQYF. In DNA form, the CDR3 reads TGTGCCAGCAGTTTGGTCGTACAGTACTTC.

This clonotype has ten or more counts. J is TRBJ2-7 and V is TRBV6-2 or TRBV6-3; D uncertain. The CDR3 length is 12 residues. The germline gives CDR1 MNHEY, CDR2 SVGEGT. V lost 3 bases, J lost 3 bases, and 6 bases lay in between. CDR3 DNA sequence: TGTGCCAGCAGTTATAACTACTACGAGCAGTACTTC. It yields the protein CASSYNYYEQYF.

This clonotype came up many times. The rearrangement joins TRBV4-2 to TRBJ2-2, with 11 bases aligning to TRBD2. Looked up from germline, CDR1 is LGHNA and CDR2 is YNFKEQ. With 0 bases clipped from V and 6 bases from J, the junction kept 3 bases outside the gene matches. This CDR3 comprises 16 residues. The CDR3 loop reads CASSQDTSGSPGELFF. The CDR3 DNA follows: TGTGCCAGCAGCCAAGATACTAGCGGGAGTCCCGGGGAGCTGTTTTTT.

This clonotype was observed at least ten times. V and J are TRBV5-1 and TRBJ2-2; a weak D match, TRBD1 (5 bases). This CDR3 is built from 14 residues. CDR1 SGHRS and CDR2 YFSETQ come from the germline V gene. Trimming took off 3 bases at V and 1 base at J, with 7 bases between the two ends. The CDR3 region has the DNA TGCGCCAGCAGCTCCGGACAGAACACCGGGGAGCTGTTTTTT. It encodes CASSSGQNTGELFF.

Concerning this clonotype itself: An end of the junction does not agree with germline; a read error may underlie this. The rearrangement joins TRBV5-1 to TRBJ2-5; no clear D gene. The germline gives CDR1 SGHRS, CDR2 YFSETQ. The length of the CDR3 is 14 residues. Here the CDR3 reads CASSFNMAQENQYF. The CDR3 DNA follows: TGCGCCAGCAGCTTTAACATGGCTCAAGAGAACCAGTACTTC.